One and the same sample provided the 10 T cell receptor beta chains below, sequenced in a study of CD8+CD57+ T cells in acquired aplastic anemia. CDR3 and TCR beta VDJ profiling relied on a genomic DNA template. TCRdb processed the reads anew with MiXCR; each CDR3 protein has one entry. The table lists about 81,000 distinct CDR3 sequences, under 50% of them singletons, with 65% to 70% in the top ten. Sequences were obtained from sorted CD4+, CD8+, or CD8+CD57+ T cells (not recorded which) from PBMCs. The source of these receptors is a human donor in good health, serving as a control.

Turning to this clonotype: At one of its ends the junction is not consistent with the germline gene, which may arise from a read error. The CDR3 DNA sequence: TGTGCCAGCAGTTTATCCGTGGGCACTGGAGCTTTCTTT. It codes for CASSLSVGTGAFF. The rearrangement joins TRBV27 to TRBJ1-1; D gene uncertain. CDR3 length: 13 amino acids. Germline CDR1 reads MNHEY; CDR2 reads SMNVEV (reference sequence).

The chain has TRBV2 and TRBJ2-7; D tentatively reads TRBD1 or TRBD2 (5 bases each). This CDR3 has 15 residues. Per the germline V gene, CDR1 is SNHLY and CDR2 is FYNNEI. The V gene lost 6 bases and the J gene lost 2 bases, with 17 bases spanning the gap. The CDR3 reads CASSTVWGNAYEQYF. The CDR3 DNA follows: TGTGCCAGCAGCACCGTTTGGGGGAACGCCTACGAGCAGTACTTC.

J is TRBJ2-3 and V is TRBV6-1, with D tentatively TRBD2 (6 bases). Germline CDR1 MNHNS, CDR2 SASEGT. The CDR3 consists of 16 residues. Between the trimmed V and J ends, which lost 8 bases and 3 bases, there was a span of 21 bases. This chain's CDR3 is CASSRGGAGGTDTQYF. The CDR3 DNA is TGTGCCAGCTCCCGTGGCGGGGCTGGTGGTACAGATACGCAGTATTTT.

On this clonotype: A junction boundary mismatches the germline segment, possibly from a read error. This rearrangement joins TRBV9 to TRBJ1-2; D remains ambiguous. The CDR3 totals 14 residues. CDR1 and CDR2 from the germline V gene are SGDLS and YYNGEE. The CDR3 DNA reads TGTGCCAGCGGCGTAGGTGGGCCTGGCTATGGCTACACCTTC. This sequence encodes CASGVGGPGYGYTF.

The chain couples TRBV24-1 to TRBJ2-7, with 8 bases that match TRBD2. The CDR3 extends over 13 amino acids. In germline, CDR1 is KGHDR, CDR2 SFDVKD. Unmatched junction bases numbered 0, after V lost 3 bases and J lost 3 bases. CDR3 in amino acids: CATSDTSGYEQYF. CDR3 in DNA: TGTGCCACCAGTGATACTAGCGGCTACGAGCAGTACTTC.

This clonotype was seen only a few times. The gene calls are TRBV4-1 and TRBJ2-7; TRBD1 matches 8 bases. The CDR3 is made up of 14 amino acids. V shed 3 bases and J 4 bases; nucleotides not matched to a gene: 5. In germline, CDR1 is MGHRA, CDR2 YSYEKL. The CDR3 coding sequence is TGCGCCAGCAGCCAGGGCGGGACAGGTTACGAGCAGTACTTC. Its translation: CASSQGGTGYEQYF.

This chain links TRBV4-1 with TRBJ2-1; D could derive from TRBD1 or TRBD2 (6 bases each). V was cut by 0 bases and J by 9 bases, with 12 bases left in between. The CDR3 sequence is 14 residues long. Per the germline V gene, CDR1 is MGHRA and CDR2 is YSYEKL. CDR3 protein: CASSQEWGAGEQFF. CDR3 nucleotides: TGCGCCAGCAGCCAAGAGTGGGGGGCTGGTGAGCAGTTCTTC.

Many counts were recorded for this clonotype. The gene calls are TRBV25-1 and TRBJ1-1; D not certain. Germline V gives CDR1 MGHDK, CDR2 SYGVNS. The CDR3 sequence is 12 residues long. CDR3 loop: CASGPPGTEAFF. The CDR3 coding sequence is TGTGCTTCGGGCCCCCCGGGCACTGAAGCTTTCTTT.

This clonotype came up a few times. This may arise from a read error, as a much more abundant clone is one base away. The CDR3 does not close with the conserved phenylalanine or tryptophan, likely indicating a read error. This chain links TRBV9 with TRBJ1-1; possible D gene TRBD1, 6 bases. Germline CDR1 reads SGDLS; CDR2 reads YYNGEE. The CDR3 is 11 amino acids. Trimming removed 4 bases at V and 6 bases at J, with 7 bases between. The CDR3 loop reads CASSKGAEAFS. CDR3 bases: TGTGCCAGCAGCAAGGGGGCTGAAGCTTTCTCT.

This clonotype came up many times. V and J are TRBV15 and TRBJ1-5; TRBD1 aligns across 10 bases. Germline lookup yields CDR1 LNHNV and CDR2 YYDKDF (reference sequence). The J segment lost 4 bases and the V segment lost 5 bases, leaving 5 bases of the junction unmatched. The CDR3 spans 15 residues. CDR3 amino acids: CATSGDRGGNQPQHF. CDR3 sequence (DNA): TGTGCCACCAGCGGGGACAGGGGCGGGAATCAGCCCCAGCATTTT.